One and the same sample provided the 27 T cell receptor beta chains below, sequenced in a study of CD8+CD57+ T cells in acquired aplastic anemia. For CDR3 and TCR beta VDJ profiling, genomic DNA was the template used. TCRdb redid the calling of the reads with MiXCR, one entry per CDR3 protein. The sample has some 180,000 distinct CDR3 sequences; less than 55% are singletons. The source material was sorted CD4+, CD8+, or CD8+CD57+ T cells (not recorded which) from PBMCs. All receptors come from a human donor in good health.

The V and J genes are TRBV12-3 or TRBV12-4 and TRBJ2-2; the match to TRBD1 covers 12 bases. The CDR3 sequence is 15 residues long. V lost 5 bases to trimming and J lost 6 bases; unmatched junction nucleotides: 4. CDR3 sequence reads: CASSTGTGGPGELFF. The CDR3 bases are TGTGCCAGCAGTACCGGGACAGGGGGCCCCGGGGAGCTGTTTTTT.

This clonotype was recorded many times. J is TRBJ2-1 and V is TRBV11-3; D call uncertain. The CDR3 is 13 amino acids. Looked up from germline, CDR1 is SGHNT and CDR2 is YENEEA. The ends were cut back, 4 bases at V and 14 bases at J, with 18 bases in the middle. CDR3: CASSSGWADEKFF. CDR3 DNA: TGTGCCAGCAGCTCGGGTTGGGCGGACGAAAAGTTCTTC.

This clonotype came up many times. V usage is TRBV9 and J usage is TRBJ2-3; D not resolved. Germline CDR1 is SGDLS and CDR2 is YYNGEE. V was shortened by 0 bases and J by 7 bases, with 15 bases between the two germline ends. The CDR3 is 15 residues long. CDR3 coding DNA: TGTGCCAGCAGCGTAGATCCGGGCCGCACGTATACGCAGTATTTT. Translating it yields CASSVDPGRTYTQYF.

This chain uses TRBV25-1 with TRBJ2-5; the D is unclear. This CDR3 contains 13 residues. Trimming took 4 bases from V and 1 from J, leaving 7 bases between them. Looked up from germline, CDR1 is MGHDK and CDR2 is SYGVNS. CDR3 loop: CASSGSIQETQYF. In DNA form, the CDR3 reads TGTGCCAGCAGTGGGAGCATCCAAGAGACCCAGTACTTC.

This clonotype has at least ten counts. The chain recombines TRBV12-3 or TRBV12-4 with TRBJ2-1; TRBD2 matches 10 bases. The CDR3 length is 15 residues. With V trimmed by 3 bases and J by 8 bases, 7 bases remained unmatched. For the CDR3, the DNA is TGTGCCAGCAGTTTCAGGAGCGGGAGGGCCGATGAGCAGTTCTTC. As protein: CASSFRSGRADEQFF.

Points on this clonotype: A read error may be the cause here, since a much bigger clone is one base away. The J gene is TRBJ1-5, the V gene TRBV12-3 or TRBV12-4; D remains unclear. This CDR3 spans 13 amino acids. The DNA of the CDR3 is TGTGCCAGCAGTTTTACCGGCAATCAGCTCCAGCATTTT. The encoded protein is CASSFTGNQLQHF.

Only a few counts were recorded for this clonotype. V usage is TRBV10-2 and J usage is TRBJ2-1; 8 bases fit TRBD2. Germline values: CDR1 WSHSY, CDR2 SAAADI. V trimming: 11 bases; J trimming: 5 bases; junction bases outside the gene matches: 14. This CDR3 has 15 residues. CDR3 DNA sequence: TGCGCCGTACAGGGTTACCAGCGGGGGAACAATGAGCAGTTCTTC. It is translated as CAVQGYQRGNNEQFF.

About this clonotype itself: One base away lies a much larger clone, so this may be a sequencing read error. The J gene is TRBJ2-2, the V gene TRBV19, with TRBD2 as a possible D gene (6 bases). In germline, CDR1 is LNHDA, CDR2 SQIVND (reference sequence). This CDR3 is 13 amino acids long. The CDR3 DNA reads TGTGCCGGTAGTACCAGGGTTACCGGGGGGCTGTTTTTT. It encodes CAGSTRVTGGLFF.

This clonotype has more than one count but fewer than ten. This chain joins TRBV6-1 and TRBJ2-6, with a possible D match to TRBD2 (6 bases). Germline loops: CDR1 MNHNS, CDR2 SASEGT. Trimming removed 8 bases at V and 3 bases at J, with 14 bases between. The CDR3 contains 15 residues. CDR3 protein: CASCLGGSGANVLTF. The CDR3 coding sequence is TGTGCCAGCTGCTTGGGGGGAAGTGGGGCCAACGTCCTGACTTTC.

J is TRBJ2-7 and V is TRBV19; 11 bases line up with TRBD2. Unmatched junction bases numbered 7, after V lost 4 bases and J lost 5 bases. The CDR3 loop spans 15 amino acids. From germline, CDR1 is LNHDA and CDR2 SQIVND (reference sequence). CDR3 sequence (DNA): TGTGCCAGTAGTACGGCTAGCGGGAGGTCCAACGAGCAGTACTTC. Translating it yields CASSTASGRSNEQYF. Using reference TRBV19 and TRBJ2-7 for the parts outside the CDR3, the full variable domain is DGGITQSPKYLFRKEGQNVTLSCEQNLNHDAMYWYRQDPGQGLRLIYYSQIVNDFQKGDIAEGYSVSREKKESFPLTVTSAQKNPTAFYLCASSTASGRSNEQYFGPGTRLTVT.

The genes are TRBV11-1 and TRBJ2-3; TRBD2 matches at 10 bases. This CDR3 region has 16 residues. The germline V gene encodes CDR1 SGHAT and CDR2 FQDESV (reference sequence). Germline trimming cut 5 bases from V and 4 bases from J; bases unmatched to any gene: 9. DNA for the CDR3: TGTGCCAGCAGCCTCAGCGGGAGGGCCGGGGCAGATACGCAGTATTTT. Its translation is CASSLSGRAGADTQYF.

Note on this clonotype: The junction and the germline gene differ at one end; a read error may be behind it. The chain recombines TRBV28 with TRBJ2-7; D gene ambiguous. Germline lookup yields CDR1 MDHEN and CDR2 SYDVKM. CDR3 length: 14 residues. CDR3 nucleotide sequence: TGTGCCAGCAGCCCACCTGGGAAACGATACGATCAGTACTTC. Translating it yields CASSPPGKRYDQYF.

V and J are TRBV2 and TRBJ2-7, with D possibly called TRBD1 or TRBD2 (5 bases each). CDR1 and CDR2 from the germline V gene are SNHLY and FYNNEI. This CDR3 is built from 14 residues. The germline V and J ends were trimmed by 8 bases and 3 bases, with 17 bases remaining between them. In nucleotides, the CDR3 is TGTGCCAGCTCCCGGGACGCGTTTATCTACGAGCAGTACTTC. Translating gives CASSRDAFIYEQYF.

In this sample, this clonotype turned up many times. This chain links TRBV20-1 with TRBJ1-1; tentatively, D is TRBD1 (6 bases). Trimming took off 3 bases at V and 5 bases at J, with 16 bases between the two ends. Per the germline V gene, CDR1 is DFQATT and CDR2 is SNEGSKA (reference sequence). This CDR3 comprises 14 residues. CDR3 in amino acids: CSARGGALYTEAFF. CDR3 nucleotides: TGCAGTGCTAGGGGGGGCGCTCTTTATACTGAAGCTTTCTTT.

This clonotype was recorded at least ten times. The chain employs TRBV6-1 and TRBJ1-1, with 10 bases lining up with TRBD1. Unmatched junction bases numbered 5, after V lost 7 bases and J lost 3 bases. Per germline, CDR1 MNHNS and CDR2 SASEGT. The CDR3 spans 14 residues. CDR3: CASTTGGGDTEAFF. The CDR3 DNA reads TGTGCCAGCACGACAGGGGGCGGGGACACTGAAGCTTTCTTT.

The chain uses TRBV6-1 and TRBJ2-1; 7 bases map to TRBD2. The CDR3 contains 17 residues. Per the germline V gene, CDR1 is MNHNS and CDR2 is SASEGT. Losses at the gene ends were 6 bases for V and 5 bases for J; bases not matched to a gene: 16. The CDR3 region has the DNA TGTGCCAGCAGAAGGGGTAAGGGAGGGCCGGGGGACAATGAGCAGTTCTTC. This sequence encodes CASRRGKGGPGDNEQFF.

This clonotype came up many times. This CDR3 is CASSFSGGETQYF. The CDR3 DNA follows: TGTGCCAGCAGCTTCTCCGGGGGAGAGACCCAGTACTTC. The rearrangement links TRBV7-3 to TRBJ2-5; possible D gene TRBD2, 6 bases. Germline lookup yields CDR1 SGHTA and CDR2 FQGTGA. V shed 3 bases and J shed 4 bases, with 9 bases lying between them. The CDR3 sequence is 13 residues long.

The V call is TRBV7-6, the J call TRBJ1-2; D unresolved. This CDR3 is built from 14 residues. Germline V lookup: CDR1 SGHVS, CDR2 FNYEAQ. The V end was cut by 0 bases, the J end by 4 bases, with 9 bases between. CDR3 protein: CASSLAQGFYGYTF. The CDR3 DNA is TGTGCCAGCAGCTTAGCGCAAGGGTTCTATGGCTACACCTTC.

CDR3 sequence: CASSLRLAGYEQFF. CDR3 DNA sequence: TGTGCCAGCAGCTTACGACTAGCGGGGTACGAGCAGTTCTTC. The V and J genes are TRBV11-2 and TRBJ2-1, with 11 positions matching TRBD2. This CDR3 region has 14 residues. The junction had 4 bases not matched to a gene; V was cut back by 2 bases and J by 10 bases. Per the germline V gene, CDR1 is SGHAT and CDR2 is FQNNGV.

The chain combines TRBV4-3 with TRBJ2-7, with D possibly called TRBD1 or TRBD2 (5 bases each). The germline CDR1 and CDR2 sequences are LGHNA and YSLEER. V was cut by 4 bases and J by 6 bases, with 13 bases left in between. This CDR3 comprises 13 residues. CDR3 sequence (DNA): TGCGCCAGCAGCCCTTCCGGGACGGTCGAGCAGTACTTC. Amino acid sequence: CASSPSGTVEQYF.

There are many counts of this clonotype. The chain joins TRBV19 to TRBJ1-5; perhaps TRBD1 as D (5 bases). CDR3 length: 16 amino acids. The V end lost 1 base, the J end lost 5 bases, and 15 bases lay between the germline ends. In germline, CDR1 is LNHDA, CDR2 SQIVND (reference sequence). The CDR3 bases are TGTGCCAGTAGTATAGTCCCCCAGGGTAAGCATCAGCCCCAGCATTTT. This gives the protein CASSIVPQGKHQPQHF. Complete variable domain (other parts from reference TRBV19 and TRBJ1-5): DGGITQSPKYLFRKEGQNVTLSCEQNLNHDAMYWYRQDPGQGLRLIYYSQIVNDFQKGDIAEGYSVSREKKESFPLTVTSAQKNPTAFYLCASSIVPQGKHQPQHFGDGTRLSIL.

This clonotype has ten or more counts. The rearrangement links TRBV29-1 to TRBJ2-3; D is perhaps TRBD2 (5 bases). CDR1 is SQVTM and CDR2 is ANQGSEA in the germline V gene. Trimming left V 2 bases short and J 0 bases short, with 12 bases between. The CDR3 has 15 residues. The CDR3 sequence: CSVEPRESSTDTQYF. CDR3 nucleotides: TGCAGCGTTGAACCTCGGGAATCTAGCACAGATACGCAGTATTTT.

This clonotype was found many times. Mismatch with germline at one junction end may stem from a read error. The rearrangement joins TRBV19 to TRBJ2-7; the match to TRBD1 covers 9 bases. This CDR3 is built from 16 residues. Germline assignment: CDR1 LNHDA and CDR2 SQIVND (reference sequence). CDR3 region: CASSIRLGQGTYEQYF. The CDR3 nucleotides are TGTGCCAGCAGTATTAGACTGGGACAGGGAACCTACGAGCAGTACTTC.

The chain employs TRBV20-1 and TRBJ2-7, with TRBD1 matching 8 bases. The J call may be in error: the DNA end matches TRBJ2-5 better. Germline CDR1 reads DFQATT; CDR2 reads SNEGSKA (reference sequence). This CDR3 is 13 amino acids long. The CDR3 bases are TGCAGTACCATTCCAGGGGGCAGGGAGACCCAGTACTTC. Translation: CSTIPGGRETQYF.

The CDR3 nucleotides read TGTGCCAGCGGGGGGGGACAGGGAACGGCACCCCTCCACTTT. Protein sequence: CASGGGQGTAPLHF. The chain is built from TRBV2 and TRBJ1-6, with TRBD1 matching 9 bases. This CDR3 has 14 amino acids. The V and J ends lost 8 bases and 11 bases, in that order; junction bases with no gene match: 10. Germline V gene lookup returns CDR1 SNHLY and CDR2 FYNNEI.

Worth noting for this clonotype: One end of the junction does not line up with germline, which may come from a read error. The V gene is TRBV10-3, the J gene TRBJ1-5; D not certain. CDR3 size: 12 residues. Germline V gene sequence: CDR1 ENHRY, CDR2 SYGVKD. CDR3 in amino acids: CAISELGQPQHF. The CDR3 DNA is TGCGCCATCAGTGAGCTAGGACAGCCCCAGCATTTT.

The J gene is TRBJ2-7, the V gene TRBV2; TRBD1 or TRBD2 may be the D gene (6 bases each). Trimming removed 5 bases from V and 0 bases from J, with 26 bases in between. The germline V gene encodes CDR1 SNHLY and CDR2 FYNNEI. The CDR3 is made up of 19 amino acids. The CDR3 nucleotides are TGTGCCAGCAGTCATACTACTGGAGGGGGGACCCCTAGCTCCTACGAGCAGTACTTC. This sequence encodes CASSHTTGGGTPSSYEQYF.